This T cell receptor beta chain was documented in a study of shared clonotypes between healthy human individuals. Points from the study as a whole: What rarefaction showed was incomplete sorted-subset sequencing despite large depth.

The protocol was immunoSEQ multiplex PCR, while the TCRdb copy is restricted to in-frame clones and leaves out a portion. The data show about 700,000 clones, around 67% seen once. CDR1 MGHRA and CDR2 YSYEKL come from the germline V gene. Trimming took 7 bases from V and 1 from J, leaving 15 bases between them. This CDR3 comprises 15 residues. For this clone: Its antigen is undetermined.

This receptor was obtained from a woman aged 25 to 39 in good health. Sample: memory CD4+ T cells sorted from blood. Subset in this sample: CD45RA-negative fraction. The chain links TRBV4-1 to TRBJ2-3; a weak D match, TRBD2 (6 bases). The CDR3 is CASIPHPSGTDTQYF. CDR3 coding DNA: TGCGCCAGCATCCCCCACCCTAGCGGCACAGATACGCAGTATTTT.